These 21 T cell receptor beta chains came from one sample sequenced in a study of shared clonotypes between healthy human individuals. Profiled with immunoSEQ multiplex PCR; TCRdb holds only in-frame clones, not every one. This sample carries roughly 2 million clones, 95% of them seen once, and the ten largest clones take about 0.13%. Specimen: naive CD4+ T cells sorted from blood. Subset meaning: CD45RA+ positively selected. These receptors were taken from a man in his late teens or twenties in good health.

V gene TRBV6-5 combines with J gene TRBJ2-7; D may be TRBD2 (6 bases). The CDR3 length is 14 residues. The V end lost 6 bases, the J end lost 1 base, and 13 bases lay between the germline ends. CDR1 and CDR2 (germline): MNHEY, SVGAGI. Here the CDR3 DNA reads TGTGCCAGCAGGCGACTAGTCTCTTCCTACGAGCAGTACTTC. It specifies CASRRLVSSYEQYF.

This clone has a handful of counts. V is TRBV6-6 and J is TRBJ1-1, with a tentative D call TRBD1 (5 bases). CDR3 length: 13 amino acids. Germline V gene data show CDR1 as MNHNY and CDR2 as SVGAGI (reference sequence). With 2 bases removed from V and 3 bases from J, the gap between germline ends came to 7 bases. CDR3 nucleotides: TGTGCCAGCAGTTACGTGGGGGACACTGAAGCTTTCTTT. Protein: CASSYVGDTEAFF.

The rearrangement uses TRBV2 and TRBJ1-1; no firm D call. This CDR3 spans 14 amino acids. CDR1 and CDR2 from the germline V gene are SNHLY and FYNNEI. V gave up 4 bases and J gave up 6 bases, with 15 bases separating them. CDR3 sequence: CASSADPPGPEAFF. The CDR3, as DNA: TGTGCCAGCAGTGCAGATCCCCCGGGCCCTGAAGCTTTCTTT.

With respect to this clone: The sample has other DNA sequences that encode this CDR3 too. The gene calls are TRBV30 and TRBJ1-5, with D possibly being TRBD1 (5 bases). The germline gives CDR1 GTSNPN, CDR2 SVGIG (reference sequence). CDR3 length: 13 amino acids. The germline V and J ends were trimmed by 1 base and 7 bases, with 11 bases remaining between them. The DNA of the CDR3 is TGTGCCTGGAGTGCCCAGGGCGGACAGCCCCAGCATTTT. Its translation: CAWSAQGGQPQHF.

With regard to this clone: Other DNA sequences within the sample encode an identical CDR3. This rearrangement joins TRBV5-1 to TRBJ1-1; D unresolved. CDR1 SGHRS and CDR2 YFSETQ come from the germline V gene. Trimming shortened V by 0 bases and J by 4 bases, and 7 bases separated the two germline ends. The CDR3 runs to 13 residues. The CDR3 DNA is TGCGCCAGCAGCTTGGGGAGAGGCACTGAAGCTTTCTTT. Protein: CASSLGRGTEAFF.

Regarding this clone: This sample also contains other DNA sequences that code for the same CDR3. J is TRBJ1-1 and V is TRBV6-5; D remains ambiguous. Germline CDR1 reads MNHEY; CDR2 reads SVGAGI. This CDR3 comprises 13 residues. Trimming removed 8 bases from V and 0 bases from J, with 10 bases in between. This CDR3 is CASRTALNTEAFF. The CDR3 nucleotides are TGTGCCAGCCGCACAGCTCTGAACACTGAAGCTTTCTTT.

V gene TRBV29-1 combines with J gene TRBJ1-4; D unclear. V was shortened by 6 bases and J by 0 bases, with 11 bases between the two germline ends. The V gene's germline CDR1 is SQVTM and CDR2 ANQGSEA. This CDR3 contains 14 residues. The chain's CDR3 is CSVSDVATNEKLFF. Written as DNA, the CDR3 is TGCAGCGTGAGCGACGTTGCAACTAATGAAAAACTGTTTTTT. The whole variable domain, filled in from reference TRBV29-1 and TRBJ1-4, reads SAVISQKPSRDICQRGTSLTIQCQVDSQVTMMFWYRQQPGQSLTLIATANQGSEATYESGFVIDKFPISRPNLTFSTLTVSNMSPEDSSIYLCSVSDVATNEKLFFGSGTQLSVL.

This rearrangement joins TRBV7-9 to TRBJ2-7; 9 bases fit TRBD1. In germline, CDR1 is SEHNR, CDR2 FQNEAQ (reference sequence). There are 14 residues in the CDR3. The ends lost 5 bases at V and 5 bases at J; junction bases unmatched: 7. CDR3 region: CASSQTGGMNEQYF. The CDR3 DNA reads TGTGCCAGCAGCCAGACAGGGGGAATGAACGAGCAGTACTTC. Drawing the rest from reference TRBV7-9 and TRBJ2-7, the complete variable domain is DTGVSQNPRHKITKRGQNVTFRCDPISEHNRLYWYRQTLGQGPEFLTYFQNEAQLEKSRLLSDRFSAERPKGSFSTLEIQRTEQGDSAMYLCASSQTGGMNEQYFGPGTRLTVT.

The chain has TRBV4-2 and TRBJ1-2; D possibly corresponds to TRBD1 (6 bases). V lost 0 bases to trimming and J lost 0 bases, with 11 bases between them. This CDR3 has 16 residues. Germline CDR1 reads LGHNA; CDR2 reads YNFKEQ. The DNA of the CDR3 is TGTGCCAGCAGCCAAGATCGGACAGCATCTAACTATGGCTACACCTTC. As protein: CASSQDRTASNYGYTF.

The chain combines TRBV12-1 with TRBJ2-1; the D call in the table, TRBD2, was not verified against the DNA. TRBV12-1 is an annotated pseudogene. This CDR3 region has 15 residues. DNA of the CDR3: TGTGCCAGCCTCGTTAGCGGGAGGGGATACAATGAGCAGTTCTTC. Its translation is CASLVSGRGYNEQFF.

The rearrangement links TRBV18 to TRBJ2-2, with TRBD1 identical over 10 bases. The V gene end was trimmed by 3 bases and the J gene end by 6 bases; junction bases not matched to a gene: 13. The CDR3 is made up of 18 amino acids. In germline, CDR1 is KGHSH, CDR2 LQKENI. CDR3 sequence reads: CASSPPKLTGGDPGELFF. CDR3 DNA sequence: TGTGCCAGCTCACCTCCCAAACTGACAGGGGGCGATCCCGGGGAGCTGTTTTTT.

V usage is TRBV10-3 and J usage is TRBJ2-4; no firm D call. CDR3 size: 17 residues. Germline CDR1 reads ENHRY; CDR2 reads SYGVKD. Between the trimmed V and J ends, which lost 5 bases and 5 bases, there was a span of 22 bases. CDR3 in amino acids: CAISWESRRDKQNIQYF. CDR3 coding DNA: TGTGCCATCAGTTGGGAAAGCAGACGCGACAAACAAAACATTCAGTACTTC.

The CDR3 is CASSLGYGTDTQYF. The CDR3 nucleotides read TGCGCCAGCAGCTTGGGGTATGGCACAGATACGCAGTATTTT. The chain joins TRBV5-1 to TRBJ2-3; no firm D call. Between the trimmed V and J ends, which lost 0 bases and 1 base, there was a span of 6 bases. Germline V CDR1 and CDR2: SGHRS, YFSETQ. This CDR3 spans 14 amino acids. Supplemented by reference TRBV5-1 and TRBJ2-3, the full variable domain reads KAGVTQTPRYLIKTRGQQVTLSCSPISGHRSVSWYQQTPGQGLQFLFEYFSETQRNKGNFPGRFSGRQFSNSRSEMNVSTLELGDSALYLCASSLGYGTDTQYFGPGTRLTVL.

This chain connects TRBV6-6 to TRBJ2-5, with D possibly matching TRBD1 (6 bases). Germline CDR1 is MNHNY and CDR2 is SVGAGI (reference sequence). This CDR3 has 11 amino acids. V lost 7 bases to trimming and J lost 3 bases, with 6 bases between them. CDR3 sequence: CASTGEETQYF. CDR3 nucleotide sequence: TGTGCCAGCACAGGGGAAGAGACCCAGTACTTC.

The chain employs TRBV19 and TRBJ2-4; possible D gene TRBD2, 6 bases. Germline assignment: CDR1 LNHDA and CDR2 SQIVND (reference sequence). The CDR3 totals 15 residues. The V and J ends lost 4 bases and 1 base respectively, with 11 bases between them. The CDR3: CASSTAGGAKNIQYF. CDR3 nucleotides: TGTGCCAGTAGTACGGCTGGAGGGGCCAAAAACATTCAGTACTTC.

CDR3 in DNA: TGTGCCTGGGGGGGACAGGGGAGAGAAAAACTGTTTTTT. This codes for CAWGGQGREKLFF. The rearrangement links TRBV30 to TRBJ1-4; 10 positions match TRBD1. The CDR3 consists of 13 residues. Unmatched junction bases numbered 5, after V lost 5 bases and J lost 8 bases. The germline CDR1 and CDR2 sequences are GTSNPN and SVGIG (reference sequence).

The CDR3 DNA reads as TGTGCCAGCAGTGAACGTGGACTAGAAAACAATGAGCAGTTCTTC. This encodes CASSERGLENNEQFF. The chain employs TRBV2 and TRBJ2-1; 7 positions agree with TRBD2. Looked up from germline, CDR1 is SNHLY and CDR2 is FYNNEI. Trimming at V came to 2 bases and at J to 5 bases, leaving 6 bases not matched to a gene. The CDR3 contains 15 residues.

This clone was recorded many times. The sample carries other DNA sequences with the same CDR3. V and J are TRBV7-9 and TRBJ2-7, with D unresolved. Germline-derived CDR1 and CDR2 are SEHNR and FQNEAQ (reference sequence). This CDR3 region has 14 residues. Trimming took 3 bases from V and 2 from J, leaving 11 bases between them. CDR3 in DNA: TGTGCCAGCAGCTTGATCGACAAGGCCTACGAGCAGTACTTC. Translated, it gives CASSLIDKAYEQYF. The full variable domain, rest sourced from reference TRBV7-9 and TRBJ2-7, is DTGVSQNPRHKITKRGQNVTFRCDPISEHNRLYWYRQTLGQGPEFLTYFQNEAQLEKSRLLSDRFSAERPKGSFSTLEIQRTEQGDSAMYLCASSLIDKAYEQYFGPGTRLTVT.

This rearrangement joins TRBV5-1 to TRBJ2-3, with a tentative D call TRBD1 (6 bases). V gave up 4 bases and J gave up 5 bases, with 14 bases separating them. Germline values: CDR1 SGHRS, CDR2 YFSETQ. This CDR3 has 14 amino acids. The CDR3 sequence: CASSPGQTGDTQYF. CDR3 DNA sequence: TGCGCCAGCAGCCCTGGACAGACGGGAGATACGCAGTATTTT.

The chain joins TRBV25-1 to TRBJ1-2; TRBD1 aligns across 7 bases. The CDR3 consists of 15 residues. J was trimmed by 7 bases and V by 3 bases; bases with no gene match: 11. Germline V gene lookup returns CDR1 MGHDK and CDR2 SYGVNS. The CDR3 DNA reads as TGTGCCAGCAGTGATCCGGGGACAGCTTTCGGTGGCTACACCTTC. It translates to CASSDPGTAFGGYTF.

The rearrangement uses TRBV5-1 and TRBJ1-2, with 7 bases that match TRBD1. CDR3 length equals 13 residues. Germline V lookup: CDR1 SGHRS, CDR2 YFSETQ. Trimming removed 4 bases from V and 5 bases from J; junction bases left unmatched: 5. The CDR3 DNA sequence: TGCGCCAGCAGCAGGGGACAGCCATATGGCTACACCTTC. Encoded protein: CASSRGQPYGYTF. The full variable domain, completed using reference TRBV5-1 and TRBJ1-2, is KAGVTQTPRYLIKTRGQQVTLSCSPISGHRSVSWYQQTPGQGLQFLFEYFSETQRNKGNFPGRFSGRQFSNSRSEMNVSTLELGDSALYLCASSRGQPYGYTFGSGTRLTVV.